This entry describes one T cell receptor (beta chain). What it binds is not known. A single base separates this from a much larger clone, so it may be a read error. The sample originates from a study of T cell repertoires in cytomegalovirus infection. Overall study findings and caveats: CMV-specific TCR beta clonotypes restricted by HLA-C dominated the ex vivo response.

Each CDR3 protein is one row after TCRdb ran MiXCR on the reads. The sample shows hundreds of thousands of distinct CDR3 sequences, roughly 31% of them seen only once. Germline CDR1 is SGHVS and CDR2 is FQNEAQ. This CDR3 contains 16 residues. The TCR comes from a human donor in good health (CMV status not recorded). Some clones in this sample may be carry-over from other donors' samples. The specimen sequenced was PBMCs. V gene TRBV7-8 combines with J gene TRBJ2-5; D unresolved. This CDR3 reads CASSLRIAPRQETQSF. CDR3 DNA sequence: TGTGCCAGCAGCTTAAGGATCGCACCGAGACAAGAGACCCAGTCCTTC.